Only one count was recorded for the clone carrying this T cell receptor (beta chain). This sample was taken from a study of neoadjuvant anti-PD-1 for oral cavity cancer. Documented time point: after neoadjuvant nivolumab, at surgical resection. Some clones are missing from TCRdb's copy, which holds only in-frame ones; the method was immunoSEQ multiplex PCR. Among more than 8,500 clones listed, approximately 59% were seen once. The CDR3 extends over 14 amino acids. With 1 base removed from V and 5 bases from J, the gap between germline ends came to 12 bases. Germline V lookup: CDR1 SGHDT, CDR2 YYEEEE. The sample consisted of PBMCs, taken after nivolumab (anti-PD-1) treatment. The chain joins TRBV5-6 to TRBJ1-1; D is unresolved. The receptor comes from a person aged 40 to 85 with oral cavity squamous cell carcinoma. For the CDR3, the DNA is TGTGCCAGCAGCTTGTACGGAGGAGGAACTGAAGCTTTCTTT. It specifies CASSLYGGGTEAFF.